These T cell receptor beta chains were read from a single sample in a study of human T cells and chemical hapten exposure. TCRdb reprocessed the RACE reads via MiXCR and lists one record per CDR3 protein. The table shows over 75,000 distinct CDR3 sequences, with roughly 7.1% occurring only once. Sequenced here: whole blood, sampled in connection with sensitization to the hapten diphenylcyclopropenone (DPC). The origin of the receptors is a woman aged 25-40 years with alopecia areata. Some clones in this sample may be carry-over from other donors' samples. Each CDR3 is given with its conserved first and last residue. Each record gives: clone size, D gene, J gene, V gene, CDR3 DNA, CDR3 protein. The D gene is left open where the match is weak. Some rows have no size entry. The others give once, few or many, or a class for an expanded clone.

>many|.|TRBJ2-1|TRBV12-3/TRBV12-4
TGTGCCAGCAGGACCGACTTCCCTTTAGGTGATGTGTATTCGGGTGAGCAGTTCTTC
CASRTDFPLGDVYSGEQFF
>.|.|TRBJ1-3|TRBV7-2
TGTGCCAGCAGCTTAAGGGGACTCCCTGGAAACACCATATATTTT
CASSLRGLPGNTIYF
>.|.|TRBJ1-4|TRBV30
TGTGCCTGGAGGCGTCAGAGAAATGAAAAACTGTTTTTT
CAWRRQRNEKLFF
>many|.|TRBJ2-3|TRBV30
TGTGCCTGGAGTCAGGGTAGTTCAGATACGCAGTATTTT
CAWSQGSSDTQYF
>many|.|TRBJ2-2|TRBV20-1
TGCAGTGCTAGCGGGACGAACACCGGGGAGCTGTTTTTT
CSASGTNTGELFF
>many|TRBD2|TRBJ2-1|TRBV9
TGTGCCAGCAGCGTAGGGCTAGCGGGGGGGCCCGTAGGAGGTGAGCAGTTCTTC
CASSVGLAGGPVGGEQFF
>many|.|TRBJ1-2|TRBV5-1
TGCGCCAGCAGCCCACCTCTCGGAAACTATGGCTACACCTTC
CASSPPLGNYGYTF
>few|.|TRBJ1-2|TRBV5-4
TGTGCCAGCAGCTTGGCCCGGCTGGGGTATGGCTACACCTTC
CASSLARLGYGYTF
>many|.|TRBJ1-1|TRBV7-9
TGTGCCAGCAGCCTCATGGACAGAGAAGCTTTCTTT
CASSLMDREAFF
>few|.|TRBJ1-2|TRBV29-1
TGCAGTCTTGGGGGGCCCTATGGCTACACCTTC
CSLGGPYGYTF
>.|.|TRBJ1-1|TRBV30
TGTGCCTGGAGTATACAGGGAATTGAAGCTTTCTTT
CAWSIQGIEAFF
>few|TRBD2|TRBJ2-3|TRBV20-1
TGCAGTGCTAGAGACGAAGCGGGGGGGCCTCGGGCAGATACGCAGTATTTT
CSARDEAGGPRADTQYF
>few|TRBD1|TRBJ2-6|TRBV19
TGTGCCAGTAGGACGGACAGGGCGGCTGGGGCCAACGTCCTGACTTTC
CASRTDRAAGANVLTF
>many|TRBD2|TRBJ2-3|TRBV5-1
TGCGCCAGCAGCTTGGAGGCTAGCGGGGGTCTGTATACGCAGTATTTT
CASSLEASGGLYTQYF
>many|TRBD2|TRBJ2-7|TRBV7-2
TGTGCCAGCAGCTTCGGCGGGGGGGGCCTTGAGCAGTACTTC
CASSFGGGGLEQYF
>many|TRBD2|TRBJ2-3|TRBV6-1
TGTGCCAGCAGTGAATATAGCGGGGGGGCAGATACGCAGTATTTT
CASSEYSGGADTQYF
>many|TRBD1|TRBJ1-2|TRBV3-1
TGTGCCAGCAGCCAAGGACAGGGCCAAGGCTACACCTTC
CASSQGQGQGYTF
>.|.|TRBJ1-4|TRBV2
TGTGCCAGCAGTGAAGGGGTGGCTGAAAAACTGTTTTTT
CASSEGVAEKLFF
>many|TRBD2|TRBJ2-3|TRBV6-2/TRBV6-3
TGTGCCAGCAGCCGCGGGGGGGCCGATACGCAGTATTTT
CASSRGGADTQYF
>many|.|TRBJ1-3|TRBV7-8
TGTGCCAGCAGCTGGGGGGCTCCCAGCTCTGGAAACACCATATATTTT
CASSWGAPSSGNTIYF
>many|.|TRBJ1-5|TRBV6-5
TGTGCCAGCAGTTACTTGGGGGTTGGGCAGCCCCAGCATTTT
CASSYLGVGQPQHF
>many|.|TRBJ2-6|TRBV5-1
TGCGCCAGCAGCTTTGGACCCGGACAGGGGGCCAACGTCCTGACTTTC
CASSFGPGQGANVLTF
>many|.|TRBJ1-6|TRBV6-5
TGTGCCAGCGGGCAGGTTAATTCACCCCTCCACTTT
CASGQVNSPLHF
>many|.|TRBJ1-1|TRBV18
TGTGCCAGCTCAACGGACAGTAACACTGAAGCTTTCTTT
CASSTDSNTEAFF
>many|TRBD2|TRBJ2-1|TRBV6-5
TGTGCCAGCAGAAGCGGGGGGACCACTTACAATGAGCAGTTCTTC
CASRSGGTTYNEQFF